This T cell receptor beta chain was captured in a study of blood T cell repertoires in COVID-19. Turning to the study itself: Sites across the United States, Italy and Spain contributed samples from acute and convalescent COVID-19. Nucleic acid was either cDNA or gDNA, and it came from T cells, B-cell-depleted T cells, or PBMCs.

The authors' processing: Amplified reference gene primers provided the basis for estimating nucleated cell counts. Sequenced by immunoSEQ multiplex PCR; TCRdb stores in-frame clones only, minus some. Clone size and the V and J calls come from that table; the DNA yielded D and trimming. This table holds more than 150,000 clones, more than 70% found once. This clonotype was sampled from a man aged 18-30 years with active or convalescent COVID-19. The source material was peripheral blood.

DNA of the CDR3: TGTGCCAGCAGCCAAGGGAGTTTCAACGAGCAGTACTTC. This translates into CASSQGSFNEQYF. V and J are TRBV14 and TRBJ2-7; D is undetermined. With 1 base removed from V and 5 bases from J, the gap between germline ends came to 9 bases. The CDR3 loop spans 13 amino acids. Germline V gene data show CDR1 as SGHDN and CDR2 as FVKESK.